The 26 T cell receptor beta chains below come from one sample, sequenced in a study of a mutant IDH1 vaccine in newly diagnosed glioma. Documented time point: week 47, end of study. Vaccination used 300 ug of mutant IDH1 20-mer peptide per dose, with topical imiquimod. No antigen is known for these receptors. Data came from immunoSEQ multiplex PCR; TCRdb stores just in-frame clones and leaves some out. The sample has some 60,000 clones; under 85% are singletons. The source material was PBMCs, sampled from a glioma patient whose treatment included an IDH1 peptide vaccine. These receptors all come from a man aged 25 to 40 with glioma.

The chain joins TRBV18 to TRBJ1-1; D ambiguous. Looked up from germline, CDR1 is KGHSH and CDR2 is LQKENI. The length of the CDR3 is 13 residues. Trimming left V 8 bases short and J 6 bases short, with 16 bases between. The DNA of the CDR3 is TGTGCCAGCCACGACGTTTTGGTGGCTGAAGCTTTCTTT. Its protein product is CASHDVLVAEAFF.

The CDR3 DNA sequence: TGTGCCAGCAGCTTGACCCCGGCAGGGACGGTAGATACGCAGTATTTT. This gives the protein CASSLTPAGTVDTQYF. The genes are TRBV5-5 and TRBJ2-3; D tentatively reads TRBD1 or TRBD2 (5 bases each). The CDR3 runs 16 residues. The germline CDR1 and CDR2 sequences are SGHKS and YYEKEE (reference sequence). V lost 1 base and J 5 bases, leaving 17 bases between the germline ends.

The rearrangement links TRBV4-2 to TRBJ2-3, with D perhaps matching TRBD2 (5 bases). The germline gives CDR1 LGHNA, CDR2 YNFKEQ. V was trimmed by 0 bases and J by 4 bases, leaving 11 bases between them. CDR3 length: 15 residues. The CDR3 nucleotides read TGTGCCAGCAGCCAAGAGGTCCTAGCCCCAGATACGCAGTATTTT. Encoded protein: CASSQEVLAPDTQYF.

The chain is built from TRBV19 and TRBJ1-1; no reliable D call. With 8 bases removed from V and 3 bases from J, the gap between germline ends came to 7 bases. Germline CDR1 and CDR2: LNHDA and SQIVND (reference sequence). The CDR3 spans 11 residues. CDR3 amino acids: CASALHTEAFF. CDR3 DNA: TGTGCCAGTGCATTACACACTGAAGCTTTCTTT.

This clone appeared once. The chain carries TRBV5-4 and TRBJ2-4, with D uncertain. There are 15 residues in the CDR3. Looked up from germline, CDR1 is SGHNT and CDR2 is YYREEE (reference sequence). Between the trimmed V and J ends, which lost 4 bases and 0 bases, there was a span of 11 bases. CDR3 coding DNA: TGTGCCAGCAGCCTGATGGGGATAGCCAAAAACATTCAGTACTTC. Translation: CASSLMGIAKNIQYF.

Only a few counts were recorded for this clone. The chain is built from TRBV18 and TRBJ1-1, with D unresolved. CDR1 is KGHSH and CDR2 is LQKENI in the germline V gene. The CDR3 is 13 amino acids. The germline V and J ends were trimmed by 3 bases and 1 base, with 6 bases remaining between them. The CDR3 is CASSPMANTEAFF. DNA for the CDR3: TGTGCCAGCTCACCTATGGCGAACACTGAAGCTTTCTTT.

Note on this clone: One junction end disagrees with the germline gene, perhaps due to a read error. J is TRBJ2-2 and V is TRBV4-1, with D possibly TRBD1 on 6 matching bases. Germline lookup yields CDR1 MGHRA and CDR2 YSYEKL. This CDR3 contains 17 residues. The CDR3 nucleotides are TGCGCCACCAGCCAAGAGTACAGGGCGCGTGGCACCGGGGAGCTGTTTTTT. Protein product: CATSQEYRARGTGELFF.

CDR3 residues: CASSPDPNYNSPLHF. The CDR3 nucleotides are TGTGCCAGCAGCCCCGACCCCAACTATAATTCACCCCTCCACTTT. The chain uses TRBV13 and TRBJ1-6; D is undetermined. The CDR3 loop spans 15 amino acids. Germline CDR1 PRHDT, CDR2 FYEKMQ (reference sequence). V lost 5 bases to trimming and J lost 3 bases, with 11 bases between them.

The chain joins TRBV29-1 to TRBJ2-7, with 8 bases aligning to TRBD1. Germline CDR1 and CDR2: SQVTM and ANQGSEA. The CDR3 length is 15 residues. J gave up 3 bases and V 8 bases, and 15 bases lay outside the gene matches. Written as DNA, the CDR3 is TGCAGCCCCCGGGTCAGGGGGCGCCTTGTCTACGAGCAGTACTTC. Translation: CSPRVRGRLVYEQYF.

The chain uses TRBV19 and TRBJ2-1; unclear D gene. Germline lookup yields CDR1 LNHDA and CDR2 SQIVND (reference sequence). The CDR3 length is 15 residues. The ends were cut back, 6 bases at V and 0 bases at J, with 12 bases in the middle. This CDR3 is CASSSSQVSYNEQFF. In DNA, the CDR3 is TGTGCCAGTAGCTCGAGTCAAGTCTCCTACAATGAGCAGTTCTTC.

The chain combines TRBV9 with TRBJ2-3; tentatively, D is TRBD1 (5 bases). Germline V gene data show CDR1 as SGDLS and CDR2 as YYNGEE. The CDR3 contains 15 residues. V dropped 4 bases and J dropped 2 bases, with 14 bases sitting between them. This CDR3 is CASSPGRGFTDTQYF. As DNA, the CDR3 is TGTGCCAGCAGCCCAGGAAGGGGTTTCACAGATACGCAGTATTTT.

DNA of the CDR3: TGTGCCAGCAGCTTGGGACAGAACCGGGGCTACACCTTC. Translating gives CASSLGQNRGYTF. J is TRBJ1-2 and V is TRBV5-6; D may be TRBD1 (5 bases). There are 13 residues in the CDR3. V shed 0 bases and J shed 8 bases, with 11 bases lying between them. The V gene's germline CDR1 is SGHDT and CDR2 YYEEEE.

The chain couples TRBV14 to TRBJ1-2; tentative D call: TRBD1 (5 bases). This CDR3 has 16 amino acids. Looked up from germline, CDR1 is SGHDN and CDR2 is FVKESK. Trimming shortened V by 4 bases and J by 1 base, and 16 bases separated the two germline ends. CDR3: CASSPTIGTSNYGYTF. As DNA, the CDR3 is TGTGCCAGCAGCCCCACTATAGGGACTAGTAACTATGGCTACACCTTC.

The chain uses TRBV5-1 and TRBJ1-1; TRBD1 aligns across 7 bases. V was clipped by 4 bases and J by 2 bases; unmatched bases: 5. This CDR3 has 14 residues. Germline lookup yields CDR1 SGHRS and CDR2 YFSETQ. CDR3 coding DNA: TGCGCCAGCAGCCCCAGGGACAGTAACACTGAAGCTTTCTTT. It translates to CASSPRDSNTEAFF.

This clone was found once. The CDR3 DNA is TGCGCCAGCAGCCCAAAGCATGGACAGAACACAGATACGCAGTATTTT. Encoded protein: CASSPKHGQNTDTQYF. The rearrangement links TRBV4-1 to TRBJ2-3, with a possible D match to TRBD1 (6 bases). Between the trimmed V and J ends, which lost 4 bases and 2 bases, there was a span of 16 bases. Germline CDR1 and CDR2: MGHRA and YSYEKL. The CDR3 totals 16 residues.

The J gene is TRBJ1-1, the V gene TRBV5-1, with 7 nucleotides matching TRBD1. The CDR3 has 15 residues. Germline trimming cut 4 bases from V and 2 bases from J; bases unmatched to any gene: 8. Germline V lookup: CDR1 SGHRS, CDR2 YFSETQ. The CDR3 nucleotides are TGCGCCAGCAGCAATAAGGGGGCGAGAAACACTGAAGCTTTCTTT. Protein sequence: CASSNKGARNTEAFF.

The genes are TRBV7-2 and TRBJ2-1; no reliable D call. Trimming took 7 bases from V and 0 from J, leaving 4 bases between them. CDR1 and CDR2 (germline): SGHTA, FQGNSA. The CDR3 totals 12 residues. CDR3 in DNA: TGTGCCAGCATGCTCTCCTACAATGAGCAGTTCTTC. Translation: CASMLSYNEQFF.

Here the CDR3 DNA reads TGTGCCAGCTCCCGCGGAGGATACGAGCAGTACTTC. As protein: CASSRGGYEQYF. This chain links TRBV18 with TRBJ2-7; possibly TRBD2 for D (5 bases). V was trimmed by 6 bases and J by 4 bases, leaving 10 bases between them. Germline loops: CDR1 KGHSH, CDR2 LQKENI. CDR3 length: 12 residues.

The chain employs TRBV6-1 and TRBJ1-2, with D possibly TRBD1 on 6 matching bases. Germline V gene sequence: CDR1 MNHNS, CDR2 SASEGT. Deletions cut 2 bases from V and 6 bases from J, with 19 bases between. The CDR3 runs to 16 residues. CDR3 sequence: CASSERGGGRIDGYTF. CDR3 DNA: TGTGCCAGCAGTGAAAGGGGCGGGGGGCGCATCGATGGCTACACCTTC.

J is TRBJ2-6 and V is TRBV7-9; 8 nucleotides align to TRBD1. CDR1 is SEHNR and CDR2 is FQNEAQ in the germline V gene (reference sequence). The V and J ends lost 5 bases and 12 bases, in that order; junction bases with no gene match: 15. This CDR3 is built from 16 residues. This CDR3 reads CASSRLPGQEIPVLTF. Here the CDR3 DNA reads TGTGCCAGCAGCCGCCTCCCGGGACAGGAAATCCCCGTCCTGACTTTC.

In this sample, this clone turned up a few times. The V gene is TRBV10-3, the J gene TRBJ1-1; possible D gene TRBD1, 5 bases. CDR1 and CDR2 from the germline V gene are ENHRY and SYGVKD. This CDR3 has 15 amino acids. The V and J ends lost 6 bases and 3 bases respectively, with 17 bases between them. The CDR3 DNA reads TGTGCCATCAGGACACGGGGACTCGCAGACACTGAAGCTTTCTTT. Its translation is CAIRTRGLADTEAFF.

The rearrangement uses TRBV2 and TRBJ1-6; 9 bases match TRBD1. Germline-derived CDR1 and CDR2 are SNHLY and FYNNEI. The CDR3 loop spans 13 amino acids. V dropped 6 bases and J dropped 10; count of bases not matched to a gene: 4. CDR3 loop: CASSHDRGSPLHF. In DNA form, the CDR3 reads TGTGCCAGCAGCCATGACAGGGGGTCACCCCTCCACTTT. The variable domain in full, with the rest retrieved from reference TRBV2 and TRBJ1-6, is EPEVTQTPSHQVTQMGQEVILRCVPISNHLYFYWYRQILGQKVEFLVSFYNNEISEKSEIFDDQFSVERPDGSNFTLKIRSTKLEDSAMYFCASSHDRGSPLHFGNGTRLTVT.

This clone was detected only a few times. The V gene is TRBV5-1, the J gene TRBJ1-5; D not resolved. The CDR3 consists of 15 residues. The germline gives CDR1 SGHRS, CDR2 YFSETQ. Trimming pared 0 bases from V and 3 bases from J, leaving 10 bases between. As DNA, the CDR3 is TGCGCCAGCAGCTTGGCGGGCCAGTTCAATCAGCCCCAGCATTTT. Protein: CASSLAGQFNQPQHF.

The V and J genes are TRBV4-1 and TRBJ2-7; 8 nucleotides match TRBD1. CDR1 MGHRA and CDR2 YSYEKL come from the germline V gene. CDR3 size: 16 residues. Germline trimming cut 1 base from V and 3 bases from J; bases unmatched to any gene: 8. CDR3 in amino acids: CASSQAGTGPFYEQYF. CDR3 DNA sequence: TGCGCCAGCAGCCAAGCGGGGACAGGTCCTTTCTACGAGCAGTACTTC.

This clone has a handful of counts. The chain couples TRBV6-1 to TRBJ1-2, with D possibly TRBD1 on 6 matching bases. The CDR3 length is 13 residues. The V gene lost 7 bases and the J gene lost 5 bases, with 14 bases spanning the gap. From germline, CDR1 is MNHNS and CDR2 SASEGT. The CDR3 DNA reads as TGTGCCAGCATCCATACAGGGACATATGGCTACACCTTC. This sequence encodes CASIHTGTYGYTF.

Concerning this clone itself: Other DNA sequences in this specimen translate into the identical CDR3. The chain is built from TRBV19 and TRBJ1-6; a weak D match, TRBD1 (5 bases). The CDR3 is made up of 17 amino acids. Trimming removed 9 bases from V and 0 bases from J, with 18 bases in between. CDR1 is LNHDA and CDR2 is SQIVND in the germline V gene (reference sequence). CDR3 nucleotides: TGTGCCAGCTCGGACAAGGGTTTTAGCTCCTATAATTCACCCCTCCACTTT. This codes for CASSDKGFSSYNSPLHF.